What follows are 26 T cell receptor beta chains derived from one specimen sequenced in a study of T-cell reconstitution after alpha-beta-depleted transplantation in children. The authors prepared the TCRbeta library with unique molecular identifiers. TCRdb re-called the PCR reads through MiXCR, storing one row per CDR3 protein. The table has roughly 490,000 distinct CDR3 sequences, about an eighth seen once. The sample consisted of PBMCs, mostly from graft donor cells, taken 180 days after TCRalphabeta/CD19-depleted stem cell transplant. Receptors originate from a female patient aged 2 to 10 who had a stem cell transplant for aplastic anemia, so the T cells may come from the graft donor.

This clonotype has a handful of counts. The chain uses TRBV28 and TRBJ2-7; TRBD1 agrees at 7 bases. The CDR3 has 14 residues. Germline values: CDR1 MDHEN, CDR2 SYDVKM. J gave up 4 bases and V 0 bases, and 3 bases lay outside the gene matches. DNA of the CDR3: TGTGCCAGCAGTTTATGGGGACAGTCTTACGAGCAGTACTTC. This translates into CASSLWGQSYEQYF.

The chain joins TRBV4-3 to TRBJ1-4; the D is unclear. Trimming removed 0 bases at V and 0 bases at J, with 11 bases between. The CDR3 covers 17 residues. CDR1 and CDR2 (germline): LGHNA, YSLEER. The CDR3 DNA reads as TGCGCCAGCAGCCAAGAGGGCAGGCTTGCAACTAATGAAAAACTGTTTTTT. Translating it yields CASSQEGRLATNEKLFF.

This clonotype was counted many times. This sequence joins TRBV18 and TRBJ1-2; D not certain. The length of the CDR3 is 16 residues. Per germline, CDR1 KGHSH and CDR2 LQKENI. V was shortened by 3 bases and J by 4 bases, with 18 bases between the two germline ends. CDR3 DNA: TGTGCCAGCTCACCTCTCGAGGGCCGCCCTGGCTATGGCTACACCTTC. This encodes CASSPLEGRPGYGYTF.

In its sample, this clonotype was seen a few times. The rearrangement joins TRBV4-3 to TRBJ1-2; the match to TRBD1 covers 9 bases. The V segment lost 1 base and the J segment 6 bases; nucleotides outside the gene matches: 18. The V gene's germline CDR1 is LGHNA and CDR2 YSLEER. This CDR3 has 19 residues. The chain's CDR3 is CASSQAFVIGTGIFHGYTF. The CDR3 DNA sequence: TGCGCCAGCAGCCAAGCTTTCGTTATAGGGACAGGGATTTTTCATGGCTACACCTTC.

This clonotype has just a few counts. CDR3 residues: CASGTSGGLYNEQFF. CDR3 bases: TGTGCCAGCGGGACTAGCGGGGGATTGTACAATGAGCAGTTCTTC. This chain uses TRBV14 with TRBJ2-1, with 14 bases matching TRBD2. The CDR3 loop spans 15 amino acids. With 8 bases clipped from V and 4 bases from J, the junction kept 4 bases outside the gene matches. Germline CDR1 is SGHDN and CDR2 is FVKESK.

This clonotype was detected a few times. The genes are TRBV6-2 or TRBV6-3 and TRBJ2-1; 12 bases line up with TRBD2. V gave up 5 bases and J gave up 7 bases; unmatched junction bases: 6. CDR1 MNHEY and CDR2 SVGEGT come from the germline V gene. This CDR3 has 15 residues. CDR3 sequence reads: CASSKLAGGMNEQFF. The DNA for the CDR3 is TGTGCCAGCAGTAAACTAGCGGGAGGTATGAATGAGCAGTTCTTC.

Only a few counts were recorded for this clonotype. The rearrangement joins TRBV6-2 or TRBV6-3 to TRBJ2-1; a possible D gene is TRBD2 (6 bases). The germline V gene encodes CDR1 MNHEY and CDR2 SVGEGT. Trimming pared 6 bases from V and 0 bases from J, leaving 12 bases between. This CDR3 has 15 residues. The CDR3 nucleotides are TGTGCCAGCAGCCCCCGACTAGACTCCTACAATGAGCAGTTCTTC. Translating it yields CASSPRLDSYNEQFF.

This clonotype appeared many times. The CDR3 protein is CASSQDKAGPLSYNEQFF. The DNA of the CDR3 is TGCGCCAGCAGCCAAGATAAGGCGGGCCCTCTCTCCTACAATGAGCAGTTCTTC. The V and J genes are TRBV4-3 and TRBJ2-1; a weak D match, TRBD2 (5 bases). With 0 bases removed from V and 0 bases from J, the gap between germline ends came to 15 bases. This CDR3 has 18 amino acids. CDR1 is LGHNA and CDR2 is YSLEER in the germline V gene.

There are a few counts of this clonotype. V and J are TRBV29-1 and TRBJ2-4, with D hard to call. Germline-derived CDR1 and CDR2 are SQVTM and ANQGSEA. Trimming cost V 4 bases and J 7 bases, with 14 bases left between them. CDR3 size: 13 residues. The CDR3 loop is CSVVRTTSNIQYF. The CDR3 region has the DNA TGCAGCGTTGTCAGGACCACCTCCAACATTCAGTACTTC. Full variable domain (outside the CDR3, taken from reference TRBV29-1 and TRBJ2-4): SAVISQKPSRDICQRGTSLTIQCQVDSQVTMMFWYRQQPGQSLTLIATANQGSEATYESGFVIDKFPISRPNLTFSTLTVSNMSPEDSSIYLCSVVRTTSNIQYFGAGTRLSVL.

The chain combines TRBV19 with TRBJ1-1; perhaps TRBD1 as D (5 bases). Trimming shortened V by 1 base and J by 1 base, and 19 bases separated the two germline ends. The CDR3 runs to 18 residues. Germline-derived CDR1 and CDR2 are LNHDA and SQIVND (reference sequence). The CDR3 region is CASSIVTGHRGWNTEAFF. The CDR3 region has the DNA TGTGCCAGTAGTATAGTCACAGGCCATAGAGGCTGGAACACTGAAGCTTTCTTT.

This rearrangement joins TRBV5-1 to TRBJ2-3, with unresolved D. The CDR3 runs 13 residues. Per the germline V gene, CDR1 is SGHRS and CDR2 is YFSETQ. V lost 1 base to trimming and J lost 4 bases, with 7 bases between them. The CDR3 DNA reads as TGCGCCAGCAGCTTGAATCCCCCAGATACGCAGTATTTT. This codes for CASSLNPPDTQYF.

The chain joins TRBV12-3 or TRBV12-4 to TRBJ2-1; the D is unclear. This CDR3 region has 14 residues. Trimming took off 6 bases at V and 5 bases at J, with 14 bases between the two ends. CDR3 sequence: CASRNHGDHNEQFF. As DNA, the CDR3 is TGTGCCAGCAGGAATCATGGCGACCACAATGAGCAGTTCTTC.

This chain joins TRBV7-8 and TRBJ2-1; 9 bases are a match to TRBD2. The germline CDR1 and CDR2 sequences are SGHVS and FQNEAQ. V lost 5 bases to trimming and J lost 4 bases; unmatched junction nucleotides: 9. The length of the CDR3 is 16 residues. The CDR3 DNA is TGTGCCAGCAGCCCCCGACTAGCGGTACTATACAATGAGCAGTTCTTC. This codes for CASSPRLAVLYNEQFF.

CDR3 sequence: CSVEGAVNTEAFF. In DNA form, the CDR3 reads TGCAGCGTTGAAGGGGCCGTGAACACTGAAGCTTTCTTT. This chain links TRBV29-1 with TRBJ1-1, with D unclear. Trimming left V 1 base short and J 0 bases short, with 6 bases between. Germline V lookup: CDR1 SQVTM, CDR2 ANQGSEA. This CDR3 spans 13 amino acids.

This clonotype was counted a few times. The rearrangement joins TRBV7-3 to TRBJ2-3, with D possibly matching TRBD2 (6 bases). Germline V gene sequence: CDR1 SGHTA, CDR2 FQGTGA. This CDR3 contains 14 residues. Trimming cost V 4 bases and J 4 bases, with 12 bases left between them. CDR3 protein: CASSSRRESDTQYF. The DNA for the CDR3 is TGTGCCAGCAGCTCGCGGCGGGAATCAGATACGCAGTATTTT. Full variable domain (outside the CDR3, taken from reference TRBV7-3 and TRBJ2-3): GAGVSQTPSNKVTEKGKYVELRCDPISGHTALYWYRQSLGQGPEFLIYFQGTGAADDSGLPNDRFFAVRPEGSVSTLKIQRTERGDSAVYLCASSSRRESDTQYFGPGTRLTVL.

Ten or more counts support this clonotype. V and J are TRBV15 and TRBJ2-1; perhaps TRBD1 as D (5 bases). The CDR3 consists of 15 residues. With 0 bases removed from V and 6 bases from J, the gap between germline ends came to 12 bases. From germline, CDR1 is LNHNV and CDR2 YYDKDF (reference sequence). The CDR3 loop is CATSRDIGRVNEQFF. The CDR3 DNA reads TGTGCCACCAGCAGAGATATTGGCAGGGTCAATGAGCAGTTCTTC. Variable domain in full (rest from reference TRBV15 and TRBJ2-1): DAMVIQNPRYQVTQFGKPVTLSCSQTLNHNVMYWYQQKSSQAPKLLFHYYDKDFNNEADTPDNFQSRRPNTSFCFLDIRSPGLGDTAMYLCATSRDIGRVNEQFFGPGTRLTVL.

This sequence joins TRBV6-2 or TRBV6-3 and TRBJ2-7; 9 nucleotides align to TRBD1. The CDR3 length is 15 residues. Trimming removed 5 bases from V and 5 bases from J; junction bases left unmatched: 10. Looked up from germline, CDR1 is MNHEY and CDR2 is SVGEGT. The chain's CDR3 is CASSLPRTGENEQYF. The CDR3 DNA sequence: TGTGCCAGCAGTCTACCCCGGACAGGGGAGAACGAGCAGTACTTC.

This clonotype was detected only a few times. The chain uses TRBV11-2 and TRBJ2-1; TRBD2 agrees at 7 bases. V lost 5 bases, J lost 13 bases, and 8 bases stayed unmatched. Germline V gene data show CDR1 as SGHAT and CDR2 as FQNNGV. The CDR3 has 12 residues. Here the CDR3 DNA reads TGTGCCAGCAGCCACGGGGGGACCTTTCAGTTCTTC. Its protein is CASSHGGTFQFF.

This clonotype was detected many times. The J gene is TRBJ2-7, the V gene TRBV11-2; D not certain. The CDR3 extends over 13 amino acids. The germline V gene encodes CDR1 SGHAT and CDR2 FQNNGV. Trimming shortened V by 5 bases and J by 6 bases, and 14 bases separated the two germline ends. The CDR3 bases are TGTGCCAGCAGCCCCGGACGGGCCGGCGAGCAGTACGTC. Translated: CASSPGRAGEQYV.

The rearrangement joins TRBV12-3 or TRBV12-4 to TRBJ2-5; D gene unclear. Between the trimmed V and J ends, which lost 3 bases and 2 bases, there was a span of 7 bases. CDR3 size: 13 residues. The CDR3 bases are TGTGCCAGCAGTTTCTTGTGGCAAGAGACCCAGTACTTC. Its protein product is CASSFLWQETQYF.

The rearrangement links TRBV18 to TRBJ2-3; 9 bases map to TRBD2. The CDR3 runs to 16 residues. The germline V gene has CDR1 KGHSH and CDR2 LQKENI. V trimming: 2 bases; J trimming: 0 bases; junction bases outside the gene matches: 3. CDR3 bases: TGTGCCAGCTCACCAGTGCTAGCGGGGAGCACAGATACGCAGTATTTT. It yields the protein CASSPVLAGSTDTQYF.

The chain links TRBV7-9 to TRBJ2-7; D may match TRBD1 or TRBD2 (6 bases each). With 5 bases removed from V and 4 bases from J, the gap between germline ends came to 21 bases. There are 16 residues in the CDR3. From germline, CDR1 is SEHNR and CDR2 FQNEAQ (reference sequence). The CDR3 protein is CASSAPTGLGGYEQYF. Written as DNA, the CDR3 is TGTGCCAGCAGCGCCCCAACCGGCCTAGGGGGGTACGAGCAGTACTTC.

V is TRBV20-1 and J is TRBJ2-1; tentatively, D is TRBD1 (6 bases). The CDR3 extends over 16 amino acids. V lost 5 bases, J lost 2 bases, and 19 bases lay in between. Germline CDR1 and CDR2: DFQATT and SNEGSKA (reference sequence). The CDR3 loop is CSAGAADRTTYNEQFF. The DNA of the CDR3 is TGCAGTGCTGGGGCGGCGGACAGAACCACCTACAATGAGCAGTTCTTC.

This clonotype was seen a handful of times. V is TRBV5-1 and J is TRBJ2-5; 11 bases map to TRBD2. Germline lookup yields CDR1 SGHRS and CDR2 YFSETQ. The CDR3 is made up of 16 amino acids. Unmatched junction bases numbered 8, after V lost 2 bases and J lost 5 bases. CDR3 residues: CASSFGSGGAIETQYF. The DNA of the CDR3 is TGCGCCAGCAGCTTTGGTAGCGGGGGGGCGATCGAGACCCAGTACTTC.

The chain has TRBV12-3 or TRBV12-4 and TRBJ2-3, with 7 bases matching TRBD2. CDR3 length: 15 amino acids. With V trimmed by 5 bases and J by 6 bases, 11 bases remained unmatched. CDR3 nucleotides: TGTGCCAGCAGTATACCGGGACTATCGAGGGATACGCAGTATTTT. Protein product: CASSIPGLSRDTQYF.

The chain couples TRBV3-1 to TRBJ2-7; 7 bases map to TRBD1. The CDR3 length is 12 residues. Germline V gene sequence: CDR1 LGHDT, CDR2 YNNKEL (reference sequence). The V segment lost 1 base and the J segment 6 bases; nucleotides outside the gene matches: 0. In DNA form, the CDR3 reads TGTGCCAGCAGCCAAGGACAGGGCGAGCAGTACGTC. This codes for CASSQGQGEQYV.